A single sample gave rise to the 6 T cell receptor beta chains below, sequenced in a study of blood T cells in healthy people across ages. A sample-barcoded 5' primer and a J-beta primer mix were used in a second PCR of about 6 to 11 cycles. TCRdb itself ran the 5' RACE reads through MiXCR, one entry per CDR3 protein. Altogether approximately 700,000 distinct CDR3 sequences are present, 32% being singletons, with the ten largest covering about 16%. Sequencing was carried out using blood. These receptors were collected from a woman of 80 years or more in good health.

The gene calls are TRBV24-1 and TRBJ2-2; the D gene is possibly TRBD1 (5 bases). The germline gives CDR1 KGHDR, CDR2 SFDVKD. The CDR3 length is 15 residues. V dropped 2 bases and J dropped 0 bases, with 6 bases sitting between them. The DNA of the CDR3 is TGTGCCACCAGTGATTCGGACACGAACACCGGGGAGCTGTTTTTT. This gives the protein CATSDSDTNTGELFF.

The V call is TRBV27, the J call TRBJ2-3; 7 bases are shared with TRBD1. The V gene's germline CDR1 is MNHEY and CDR2 SMNVEV (reference sequence). This CDR3 comprises 15 residues. V lost 3 bases to trimming and J lost 2 bases; unmatched junction nucleotides: 5. CDR3 DNA: TGTGCCAGCAGTTTGACGGGACAGCACACAGATACGCAGTATTTT. Residues: CASSLTGQHTDTQYF.

At least ten counts were recorded for this clonotype. This sequence joins TRBV6-1 and TRBJ2-7; TRBD2 aligns across 13 bases. This CDR3 has 16 amino acids. V shed 6 bases and J 7 bases; nucleotides not matched to a gene: 12. Looked up from germline, CDR1 is MNHNS and CDR2 is SASEGT. DNA of the CDR3: TGTGCCAGCAGAGGAGGGACTAGCGGGGCCCCGGGGGAGCAGTACTTC. Protein sequence: CASRGGTSGAPGEQYF.

This clonotype has at least ten counts. The genes are TRBV20-1 and TRBJ2-5; 11 nucleotides agree with TRBD2. With 7 bases clipped from V and 0 bases from J, the junction kept 4 bases outside the gene matches. Germline V gene data show CDR1 as DFQATT and CDR2 as SNEGSKA (reference sequence). The CDR3 runs to 14 residues. The CDR3 here is CSGGTSGNQETQYF. CDR3 DNA sequence: TGCAGTGGTGGGACTAGCGGTAACCAAGAGACCCAGTACTTC.

The chain joins TRBV7-9 to TRBJ2-1, with TRBD1 identical over 8 bases. Germline CDR1 is SEHNR and CDR2 is FQNEAQ (reference sequence). This CDR3 comprises 15 residues. V dropped 3 bases and J dropped 7; count of bases not matched to a gene: 8. Here the CDR3 reads CASSFTGQEANEQFF. DNA for the CDR3: TGTGCCAGCAGCTTTACGGGACAGGAGGCTAATGAGCAGTTCTTC.

This clonotype was recorded at least ten times. V and J are TRBV25-1 and TRBJ2-5; 8 bases fit TRBD2. Trimming took 1 base from V and 5 from J; bases not matched to a gene: 3. Germline loops: CDR1 MGHDK, CDR2 SYGVNS. CDR3 length: 14 residues. Here the CDR3 reads CASSEFSGGETQYF. CDR3 nucleotide sequence: TGTGCCAGCAGTGAATTCAGCGGGGGTGAGACCCAGTACTTC.